The following is a T cell receptor beta chain sequence with its context. This clonotype came up a few times. Its antigen is not yet known. No base quality information exists; no much larger clone differs at one position. CDR1 and CDR2 were assigned from the germline V gene (reference sequence) as SEHNR and FQNEAQ. From the cysteine up to the phenylalanine, the CDR3 has a length of 17 residues. Only the CDR3 DNA stays, 51 bases, in frame from base 1. V loses 4 bases of germline sequence and J loses 0 bases, and the interval between the two ends is 18 bases. This sample is drawn from a study of T-cell memory formation after mild COVID-19 (dated by TCRdb to the early 2020s). Concerning the study at large: TCR sequence clusters from the two donors were largely donor specific. In a couple of donors, T-cell clones that expanded and contracted after mild COVID-19 were followed by sequencing TCRalpha and TCRbeta repertoires longitudinally. Two young, previously healthy adult volunteers made up the cohort, one male and one female.

Overall study results and their limits: Contracting CD4+ clones were found mainly in CM and EM memory subsets, while CD8+ clones were enriched in EMRA. The second-wave clones that peaked on day 37 were not confirmed to be SARS-CoV-2 specific. Some responding clones were detected in pre-infection memory, suggesting pre-existing cross-reactive memory T cells joined the SARS-CoV-2 response. The study covered only a couple of mild cases, and larger cohorts including severe cases with pre-infection samples were considered necessary. Clones that contracted from day 15 to 85 showed balanced CD4/CD8 phenotypes, whereas a second wave of clones that expanded from day 15 to 37 leaned towards CD4+.

Ficoll-Paque density gradient centrifugation was used to isolate PBMCs. The listed sequencing device is Illumina NovaSeq 6000. TCRalpha and TCRbeta cDNA libraries were constructed by 5'RACE with constant-segment primers, with sample barcodes and unique molecular identifiers being introduced. RNA was extracted from every sample with Trizol reagent. Amplification of the libraries took two PCR steps, and the second step added a second sample barcode plus Illumina TruSeq adapters. The libraries were sequenced on an Illumina NovaSeq using 2 x 150 bp paired-end reads. Per the source publication's procedure: Reads were demultiplexed and collapsed into UMI-guided consensus sequences with migec v1.2.7. Using mixcr v2.1.11, UMI consensuses were aligned to TRA and TRB V and J templates and then assembled into clonotypes. A clonotype was counted as expanded or contracted only if both edgeR and NoisET called the change significant, with noise models trained on biological replicates. For edgeR calls, a false discovery rate-adjusted p below 0.01 and a log2 fold-change threshold of 1 were applied. As an exploratory analysis of dynamics, PCA with hierarchical clustering was applied to max-normalized trajectories of the 1000 most abundant clonotypes. Separately sequenced CD4+ and CD8+ repertoires were used to assign the CD4 or CD8 phenotype of responding clones. Through fastp at Q25 and MiXCR, TCRdb rebuilt clones from the public reads, retaining in-frame beta chains. CDR3 protein duplicates are merged, each entry listing the most common genes and DNA. Clone size and V and J calls follow TCRdb, not the original study. The sample table records about 140,000 distinct CDR3 sequences; about 15% of these occur just once. The top ten hold around an eighth of the sample.

The sequence links TRBV7-9 to TRBJ1-2, and perhaps TRBD1 as D gene, on 6 matching bases. The sequencing sample was made of PBMCs or a T cell subset sorted from them (not recorded which). The receptor's source is an adult woman who had mild COVID-19 (a few samples of this study predate the infection). The sample titles of this study are shuffled in the database, so cell type and time point are left out; the donor was told from shared clones. The DNA reads TGTGCCAGCAGCTCTCGGGACAACCCAATCTCTAACTATGGCTACACCTTC. The translation is CASSSRDNPISNYGYTF.